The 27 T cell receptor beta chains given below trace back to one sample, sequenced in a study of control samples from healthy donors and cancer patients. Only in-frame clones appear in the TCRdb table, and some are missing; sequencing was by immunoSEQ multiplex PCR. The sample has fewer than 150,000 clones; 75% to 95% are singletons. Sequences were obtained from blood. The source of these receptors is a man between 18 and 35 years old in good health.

The CDR3 nucleotides are TGTGCCAGCACCAAAAGCGGTTCGAACACCGGGGAGCTGTTTTTT. Its protein is CASTKSGSNTGELFF. The chain recombines TRBV16 with TRBJ2-2; D is possibly TRBD2 (5 bases). The germline V and J ends were trimmed by 7 bases and 0 bases, with 12 bases remaining between them. Germline CDR1 KGHSY, CDR2 FQNENV. This CDR3 has 15 amino acids. The full variable domain, rest sourced from reference TRBV16 and TRBJ2-2, is GEEVAQTPKHLVRGEGQKAKLYCAPIKGHSYVFWYQQVLKNEFKFLISFQNENVFDETGMPKERFSAKCLPNSPCSLEIQATKLEDSAVYFCASTKSGSNTGELFFGEGSRLTVL.

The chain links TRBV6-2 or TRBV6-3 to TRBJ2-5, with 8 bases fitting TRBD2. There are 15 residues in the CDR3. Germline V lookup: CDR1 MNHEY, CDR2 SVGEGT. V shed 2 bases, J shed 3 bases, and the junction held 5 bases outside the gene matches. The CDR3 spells CASSYGRGEKETQYF. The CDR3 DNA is TGTGCCAGCAGTTACGGGCGGGGGGAGAAAGAGACCCAGTACTTC.

The CDR3 region is CASSPLPGQGDQETQYF. CDR3 coding DNA: TGTGCCAGCTCACCACTACCGGGACAGGGGGATCAAGAGACCCAGTACTTC. The V call is TRBV18, the J call TRBJ2-5; 11 bases line up with TRBD1. The junction had 6 bases not matched to a gene; V was cut back by 1 base and J by 2 bases. CDR3 size: 17 residues. Germline V CDR1 and CDR2: KGHSH, LQKENI.

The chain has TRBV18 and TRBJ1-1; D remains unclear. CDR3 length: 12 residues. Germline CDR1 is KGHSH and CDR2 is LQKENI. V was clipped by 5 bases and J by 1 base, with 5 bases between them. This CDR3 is CASSVPNTEAFF. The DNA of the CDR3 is TGTGCCAGCTCAGTGCCGAACACTGAAGCTTTCTTT.

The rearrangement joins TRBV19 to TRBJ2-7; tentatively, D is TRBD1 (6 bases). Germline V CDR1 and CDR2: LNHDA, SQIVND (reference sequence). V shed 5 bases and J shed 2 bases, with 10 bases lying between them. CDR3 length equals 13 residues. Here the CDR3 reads CASSLTGTYEQYF. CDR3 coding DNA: TGTGCCAGTAGTTTAACAGGGACCTACGAGCAGTACTTC.

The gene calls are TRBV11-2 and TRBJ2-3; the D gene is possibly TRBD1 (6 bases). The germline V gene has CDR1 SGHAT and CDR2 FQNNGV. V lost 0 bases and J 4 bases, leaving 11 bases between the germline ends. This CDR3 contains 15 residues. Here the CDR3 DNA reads TGTGCCAGCAGCTTAGATCTTGGGGGCCCAGATACGCAGTATTTT. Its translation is CASSLDLGGPDTQYF. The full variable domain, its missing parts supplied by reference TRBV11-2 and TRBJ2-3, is EAGVAQSPRYKIIEKRQSVAFWCNPISGHATLYWYQQILGQGPKLLIQFQNNGVVDDSQLPKDRFSAERLKGVDSTLKIQPAKLEDSAVYLCASSLDLGGPDTQYFGPGTRLTVL.

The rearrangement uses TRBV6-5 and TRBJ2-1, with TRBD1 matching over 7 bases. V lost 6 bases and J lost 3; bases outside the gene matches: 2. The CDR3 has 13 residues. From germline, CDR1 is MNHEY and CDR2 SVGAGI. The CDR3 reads CASRSGGYNEQFF. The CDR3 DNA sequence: TGTGCCAGCAGATCAGGGGGCTACAATGAGCAGTTCTTC.

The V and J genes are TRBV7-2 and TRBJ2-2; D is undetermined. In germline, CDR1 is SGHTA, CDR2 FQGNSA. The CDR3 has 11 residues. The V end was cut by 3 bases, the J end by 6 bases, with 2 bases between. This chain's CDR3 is CASSLPGELFF. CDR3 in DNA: TGTGCCAGCAGCTTGCCCGGGGAGCTGTTTTTT.

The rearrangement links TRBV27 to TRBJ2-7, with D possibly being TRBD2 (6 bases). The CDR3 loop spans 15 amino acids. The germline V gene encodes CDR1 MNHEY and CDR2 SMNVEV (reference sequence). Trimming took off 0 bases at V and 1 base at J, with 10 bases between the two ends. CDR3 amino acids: CASSLSVRGSYEQYF. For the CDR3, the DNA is TGTGCCAGCAGTTTATCAGTACGGGGGTCCTACGAGCAGTACTTC.

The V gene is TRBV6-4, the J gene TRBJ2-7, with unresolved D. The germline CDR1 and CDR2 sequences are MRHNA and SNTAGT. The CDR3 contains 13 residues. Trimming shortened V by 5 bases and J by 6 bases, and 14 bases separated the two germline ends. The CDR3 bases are TGTGCCAGCAGTTCCGATAAACAGTCCGAGCAGTACGTC. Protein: CASSSDKQSEQYV.

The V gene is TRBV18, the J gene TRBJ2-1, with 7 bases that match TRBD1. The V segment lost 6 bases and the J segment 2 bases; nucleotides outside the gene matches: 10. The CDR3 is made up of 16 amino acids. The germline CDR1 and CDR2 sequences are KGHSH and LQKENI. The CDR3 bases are TGTGCCAGCTCTCCAAACCCAGGACAGGCCTACAATGAGCAGTTCTTC. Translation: CASSPNPGQAYNEQFF.

Here the CDR3 reads CASSTVGDTEAFF. DNA for the CDR3: TGTGCCAGCAGCACAGTGGGGGACACTGAAGCTTTCTTT. The chain couples TRBV7-9 to TRBJ1-1; perhaps TRBD1 as D (5 bases). The V gene lost 5 bases and the J gene lost 3 bases, with 10 bases spanning the gap. Germline CDR1 reads SEHNR; CDR2 reads FQNEAQ (reference sequence). The CDR3 extends over 13 amino acids.

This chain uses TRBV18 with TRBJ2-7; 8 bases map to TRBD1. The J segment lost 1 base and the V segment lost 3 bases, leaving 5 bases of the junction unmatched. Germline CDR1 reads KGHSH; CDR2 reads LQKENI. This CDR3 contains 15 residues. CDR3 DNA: TGTGCCAGCTCACCCTCCACAGGGGGGTCCTACGAGCAGTACGTC. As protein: CASSPSTGGSYEQYV.

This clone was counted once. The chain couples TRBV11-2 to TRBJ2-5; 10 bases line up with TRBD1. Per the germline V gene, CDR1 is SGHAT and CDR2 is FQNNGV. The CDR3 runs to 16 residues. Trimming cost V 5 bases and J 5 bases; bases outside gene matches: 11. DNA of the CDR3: TGTGCCAGCAGCCTAACCGGACAGGGGGTTATGGAGACCCAGTACTTC. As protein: CASSLTGQGVMETQYF.

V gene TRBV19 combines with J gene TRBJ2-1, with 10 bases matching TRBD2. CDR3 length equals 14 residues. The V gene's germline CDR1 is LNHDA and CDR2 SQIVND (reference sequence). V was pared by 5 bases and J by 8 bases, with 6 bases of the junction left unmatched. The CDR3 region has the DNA TGTGCCAGTAGTGGGGGACTAGCGTCTGATGAGCAGTTCTTC. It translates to CASSGGLASDEQFF. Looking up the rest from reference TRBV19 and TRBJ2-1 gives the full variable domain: DGGITQSPKYLFRKEGQNVTLSCEQNLNHDAMYWYRQDPGQGLRLIYYSQIVNDFQKGDIAEGYSVSREKKESFPLTVTSAQKNPTAFYLCASSGGLASDEQFFGPGTRLTVL.

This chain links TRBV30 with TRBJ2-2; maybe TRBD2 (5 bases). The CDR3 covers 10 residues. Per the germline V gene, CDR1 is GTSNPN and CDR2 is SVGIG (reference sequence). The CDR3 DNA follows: TGTGCTGGGAGCGACGGGGAGCTGTTTTTT. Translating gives CAGSDGELFF. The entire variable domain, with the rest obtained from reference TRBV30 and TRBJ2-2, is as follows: SQTIHQWPATLVQPVGSPLSLECTVEGTSNPNLYWYRQAAGRGLQLLFYSVGIGQISSEVPQNLSASRPQDRQFILSSKKLLLSDSGFYLCAGSDGELFFGEGSRLTVL.

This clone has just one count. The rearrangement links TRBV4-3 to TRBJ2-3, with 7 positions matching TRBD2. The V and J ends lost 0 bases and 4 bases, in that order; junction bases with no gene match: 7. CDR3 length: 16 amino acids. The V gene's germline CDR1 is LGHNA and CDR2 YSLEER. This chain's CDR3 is CASSQDGGGRADTQYF. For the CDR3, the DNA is TGCGCCAGCAGCCAAGATGGTGGCGGGAGAGCAGATACGCAGTATTTT.

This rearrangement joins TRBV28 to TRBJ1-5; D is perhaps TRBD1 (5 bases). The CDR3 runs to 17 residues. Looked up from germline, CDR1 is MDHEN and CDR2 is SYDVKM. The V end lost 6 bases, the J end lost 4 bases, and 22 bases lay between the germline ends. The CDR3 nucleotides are TGTGCCAGCAGCCCCTCGGGGGTGATTGGGGAGAATCAGCCCCAGCATTTT. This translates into CASSPSGVIGENQPQHF.

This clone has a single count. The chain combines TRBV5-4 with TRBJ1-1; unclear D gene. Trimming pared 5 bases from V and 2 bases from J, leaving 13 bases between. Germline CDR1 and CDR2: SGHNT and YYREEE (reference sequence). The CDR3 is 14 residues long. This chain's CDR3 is CASRYASENTEAFF. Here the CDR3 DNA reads TGTGCCAGCAGGTACGCCTCAGAAAACACTGAAGCTTTCTTT.

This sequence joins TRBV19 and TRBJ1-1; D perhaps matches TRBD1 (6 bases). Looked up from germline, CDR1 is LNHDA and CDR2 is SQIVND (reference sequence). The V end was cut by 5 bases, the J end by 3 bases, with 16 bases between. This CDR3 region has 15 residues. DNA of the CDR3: TGTGCCAGTAGTCTTCAGGGGCTTGGGGACACTGAAGCTTTCTTT. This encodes CASSLQGLGDTEAFF.

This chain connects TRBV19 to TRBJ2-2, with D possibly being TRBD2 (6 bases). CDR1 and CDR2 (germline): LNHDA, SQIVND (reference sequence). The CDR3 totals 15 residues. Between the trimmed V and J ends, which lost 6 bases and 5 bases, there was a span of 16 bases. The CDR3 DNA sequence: TGTGCCAGTAGCCCAACGGGGGTGGGAACCGGGGAGCTGTTTTTT. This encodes CASSPTGVGTGELFF.

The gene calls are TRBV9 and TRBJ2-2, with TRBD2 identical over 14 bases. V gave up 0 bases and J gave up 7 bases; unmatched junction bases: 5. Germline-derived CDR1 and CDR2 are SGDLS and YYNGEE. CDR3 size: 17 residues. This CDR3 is CASSVAWTSGRIGELFF. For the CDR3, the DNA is TGTGCCAGCAGCGTAGCTTGGACTAGCGGGAGGATCGGGGAGCTGTTTTTT.

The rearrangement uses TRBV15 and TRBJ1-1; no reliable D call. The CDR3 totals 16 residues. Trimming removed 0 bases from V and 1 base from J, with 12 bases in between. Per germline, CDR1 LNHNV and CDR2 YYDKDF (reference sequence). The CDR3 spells CATSRDLYAPNTEAFF. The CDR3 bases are TGTGCCACCAGCAGAGATTTGTACGCGCCGAACACTGAAGCTTTCTTT.

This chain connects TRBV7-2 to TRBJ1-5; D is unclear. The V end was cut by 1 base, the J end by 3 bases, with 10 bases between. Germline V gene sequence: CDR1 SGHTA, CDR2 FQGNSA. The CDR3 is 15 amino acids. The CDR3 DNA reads TGTGCCAGCAGCTTAGGGCCGACAATCAATCAGCCCCAGCATTTT. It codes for CASSLGPTINQPQHF.

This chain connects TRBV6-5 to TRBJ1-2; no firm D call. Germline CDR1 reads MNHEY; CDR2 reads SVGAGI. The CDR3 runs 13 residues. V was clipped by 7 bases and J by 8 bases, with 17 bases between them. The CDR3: CASTEPGSGGYTF. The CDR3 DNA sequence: TGTGCCAGCACCGAACCGGGCAGCGGAGGCTACACCTTC.

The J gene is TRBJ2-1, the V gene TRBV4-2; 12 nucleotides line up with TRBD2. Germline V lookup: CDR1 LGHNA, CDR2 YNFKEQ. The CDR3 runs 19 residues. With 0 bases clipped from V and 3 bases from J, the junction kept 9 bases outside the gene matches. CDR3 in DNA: TGTGCCAGCAGCCAAGATAGATGGACTAGCGGGGTCAACTACAATGAGCAGTTCTTC. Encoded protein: CASSQDRWTSGVNYNEQFF.

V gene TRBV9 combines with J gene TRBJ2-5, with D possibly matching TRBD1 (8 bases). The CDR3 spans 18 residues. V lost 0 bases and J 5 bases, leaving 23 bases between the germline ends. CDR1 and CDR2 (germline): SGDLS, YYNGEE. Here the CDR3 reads CASSVARRSGQGGETQYF. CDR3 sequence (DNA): TGTGCCAGCAGCGTAGCCCGGAGATCAGGACAGGGAGGGGAGACCCAGTACTTC.